The clone carrying this T cell receptor beta chain was seen more than once but under ten times. This record comes from a study of identical twins. Each CDR3 protein gets one entry after TCRdb re-called the 5' RACE reads with MiXCR. The profile shows about 530,000 distinct CDR3 sequences, roughly 15% of them singletons. The CDR3 totals 15 residues. CDR1 and CDR2 from the germline V gene are SQVTM and ANQGSEA. J gave up 2 bases and V 4 bases, and 7 bases lay outside the gene matches. This sample was also put to use in a study of yellow fever vaccine responses in identical twins.

Sequencing input: CD4+ T cells sorted from blood. The chain has TRBV29-1 and TRBJ1-5, with 8 nucleotides matching TRBD1. This receptor was identified in a woman aged 18-30 years in good health. The CDR3 coding sequence is TGCAGCGTTGGGGAGGACAGGGCTGGCAATCAGCCCCAGCATTTT. Protein product: CSVGEDRAGNQPQHF.